Given below is one TCR beta chain in context. The CDR3 extends over 13 amino acids. Trimming left V 5 bases short and J 8 bases short, with 13 bases between. TCRdb keeps only in-frame clones here, not all; method: immunoSEQ multiplex PCR. The sample shows about 160,000 clones, 82% of them seen only once. Clinical histories supplied by participants themselves formed the basis of cohort assignment. These data originate in a study of blood T cell repertoires in COVID-19. The sequence was obtained from a man aged 60 to 75 who had recovered from COVID-19. The chain joins TRBV12-3 or TRBV12-4 to TRBJ2-1; D is perhaps TRBD2 (6 bases). The source material was PBMCs or T cells enriched from blood (not recorded which). In DNA, the CDR3 is TGTGCCAGCAGTGTAGGGACTCGCGATGAGCAGTTCTTC. Its translation is CASSVGTRDEQFF.